These 16 T cell receptor beta chains came from one sample sequenced in a study of OX40 agonist ivuxolimab in advanced cancers. The table came from immunoSEQ multiplex PCR; TCRdb's copy has only in-frame clones and leaves some out. The data hold about 54,000 clones, with about four fifths observed a single time. Sample: CD4+ or CD8+ T cells sorted from blood, taken in a trial of the OX40 agonist ivuxolimab. These TCRs come from an adult with an advanced solid tumor such as melanoma, head and neck, liver or kidney cancer.

This sequence joins TRBV7-9 and TRBJ1-2; a possible D gene is TRBD1 (6 bases). This CDR3 contains 14 residues. V was cut by 3 bases and J by 6 bases, with 14 bases left in between. Germline CDR1 SEHNR, CDR2 FQNEAQ (reference sequence). CDR3 loop: CASSLGGQPDGYTF. The CDR3 DNA is TGTGCCAGCAGCTTGGGCGGACAGCCGGATGGCTACACCTTC.

The rearrangement links TRBV7-3 to TRBJ2-2; 9 bases align to TRBD1. The CDR3 runs 17 residues. CDR1 and CDR2 (germline): SGHTA, FQGTGA. Losses at the gene ends were 4 bases for V and 3 bases for J; bases not matched to a gene: 9. CDR3 region: CASSSVDRGRDTGELFF. DNA of the CDR3: TGTGCCAGCAGCTCGGTGGACAGGGGACGGGACACCGGGGAGCTGTTTTTT.

This clone was seen once. This chain uses TRBV6-1 with TRBJ1-3, with D possibly TRBD1 on 5 matching bases. V dropped 7 bases and J dropped 0 bases, with 13 bases sitting between them. The CDR3 spans 15 residues. Germline V gene sequence: CDR1 MNHNS, CDR2 SASEGT. The DNA of the CDR3 is TGTGCCAGCATTCGGGAGGGACCCTCTGGAAACACCATATATTTT. Amino acid sequence: CASIREGPSGNTIYF.

This clone showed up just a few times. This chain links TRBV30 with TRBJ1-1; no firm D call. V was clipped by 2 bases and J by 1 base, with 5 bases between them. This CDR3 is built from 12 residues. CDR1 and CDR2 from the germline V gene are GTSNPN and SVGIG (reference sequence). CDR3 in amino acids: CAWSLENTEAFF. In nucleotides, the CDR3 is TGTGCCTGGAGTTTGGAGAACACTGAAGCTTTCTTT.

This chain joins TRBV19 and TRBJ1-1, with 11 positions matching TRBD1. Trimming removed 1 base from V and 10 bases from J; junction bases left unmatched: 17. This CDR3 contains 18 residues. The germline V gene has CDR1 LNHDA and CDR2 SQIVND (reference sequence). CDR3 nucleotide sequence: TGTGCCAGTAGTATAGGTGTGGGACAGGGGGATTTGAGCGGTATAGCTTTCTTT. It specifies CASSIGVGQGDLSGIAFF.

The chain uses TRBV19 and TRBJ2-1; 9 bases fit TRBD2. V trimming: 10 bases; J trimming: 6 bases; junction bases outside the gene matches: 7. The CDR3 spans 13 residues. CDR1 is LNHDA and CDR2 is SQIVND in the germline V gene (reference sequence). The CDR3 loop reads CATSGLAPNEQFF. The CDR3 nucleotides read TGTGCCACCTCGGGACTAGCTCCCAATGAGCAGTTCTTC.

V usage is TRBV30 and J usage is TRBJ1-5; D may be TRBD1 (5 bases). V was clipped by 5 bases and J by 4 bases, with 12 bases between them. Germline V gives CDR1 GTSNPN, CDR2 SVGIG (reference sequence). This CDR3 has 13 residues. This CDR3 reads CAWRGTDNQPQHF. The CDR3 nucleotides are TGTGCCTGGCGTGGGACGGATAATCAGCCCCAGCATTTT. The full variable domain, completed using reference TRBV30 and TRBJ1-5, is SQTIHQWPATLVQPVGSPLSLECTVEGTSNPNLYWYRQAAGRGLQLLFYSVGIGQISSEVPQNLSASRPQDRQFILSSKKLLLSDSGFYLCAWRGTDNQPQHFGDGTRLSIL.

The chain uses TRBV4-1 and TRBJ1-1; perhaps TRBD1 as D (6 bases). This CDR3 contains 13 residues. V gave up 3 bases and J gave up 11 bases, with 16 bases separating them. Germline CDR1 MGHRA, CDR2 YSYEKL. The DNA for the CDR3 is TGCGCCAGCAGCCAGGTGGACAGTTTTCTCGCTTTCTTT. This sequence encodes CASSQVDSFLAFF.

The chain has TRBV4-1 and TRBJ1-4; a weak D match, TRBD1 (6 bases). The V gene's germline CDR1 is MGHRA and CDR2 YSYEKL. V was clipped by 1 base and J by 8 bases, with 14 bases between them. The CDR3 contains 15 residues. The CDR3 DNA sequence: TGCGCCAGCAGCCAAGTAATAACAGGGCACGAAAAACTGTTTTTT. Encoded protein: CASSQVITGHEKLFF.

This clone was detected once. The chain combines TRBV5-1 with TRBJ2-5; D may match TRBD1 or TRBD2 (5 bases each). V was clipped by 4 bases and J by 5 bases, with 21 bases between them. CDR3 length: 16 amino acids. Germline assignment: CDR1 SGHRS and CDR2 YFSETQ. The CDR3 DNA sequence: TGCGCCAGCAGCGCCGATACCGGGGCCGGTGGGGAGACCCAGTACTTC. Amino acids: CASSADTGAGGETQYF.

The V gene is TRBV28, the J gene TRBJ2-7; TRBD1 might be the D (6 bases). Germline-derived CDR1 and CDR2 are MDHEN and SYDVKM. This CDR3 is built from 14 residues. V dropped 6 bases and J dropped 3 bases, with 15 bases sitting between them. The CDR3 DNA is TGTGCCAGCAGGAAATCGGACAGACGCTACGAGCAGTACTTC. Protein: CASRKSDRRYEQYF.

The chain has TRBV6-5 and TRBJ2-5; D possibly uses TRBD1 or TRBD2 (6 bases each). CDR3 length: 13 amino acids. Germline CDR1 reads MNHEY; CDR2 reads SVGAGI. CDR3 nucleotide sequence: TGTGCAACGACAGGAGGCGGGAAGGAGACCCAGTACTTC. Its protein is CATTGGGKETQYF.

The chain carries TRBV19 and TRBJ1-1; unclear D gene. The germline V gene has CDR1 LNHDA and CDR2 SQIVND (reference sequence). The CDR3 has 14 residues. Trimming cost V 6 bases and J 1 base, with 12 bases left between them. CDR3 sequence (DNA): TGTGCCAGTAGCCTACAGTCCCCGAACACTGAAGCTTTCTTT. It encodes CASSLQSPNTEAFF.

J is TRBJ1-4 and V is TRBV2; D perhaps matches TRBD1 (6 bases). The V end was cut by 4 bases, the J end by 8 bases, with 14 bases between. The germline gives CDR1 SNHLY, CDR2 FYNNEI. The CDR3 totals 14 residues. This CDR3 reads CASSATGFEEKLFF. The CDR3 DNA follows: TGTGCCAGCAGTGCTACAGGGTTTGAGGAAAAACTGTTTTTT.

This chain joins TRBV9 and TRBJ2-6; D is ambiguous. Germline loops: CDR1 SGDLS, CDR2 YYNGEE. The CDR3 runs 14 residues. V was shortened by 3 bases and J by 0 bases, with 4 bases between the two germline ends. CDR3 residues: CASSAHSGANVLTF. DNA for the CDR3: TGTGCCAGCAGCGCACACTCTGGGGCCAACGTCCTGACTTTC.

V gene TRBV21-1 combines with J gene TRBJ2-6. TRBV21-1 is a known pseudogene. The length of the CDR3 is 17 residues. CDR3 region: CASSKDVGRSGANVLTF. The CDR3 region has the DNA TGTGCCAGCAGCAAAGATGTCGGACGCTCTGGGGCCAACGTCCTGACTTTC.